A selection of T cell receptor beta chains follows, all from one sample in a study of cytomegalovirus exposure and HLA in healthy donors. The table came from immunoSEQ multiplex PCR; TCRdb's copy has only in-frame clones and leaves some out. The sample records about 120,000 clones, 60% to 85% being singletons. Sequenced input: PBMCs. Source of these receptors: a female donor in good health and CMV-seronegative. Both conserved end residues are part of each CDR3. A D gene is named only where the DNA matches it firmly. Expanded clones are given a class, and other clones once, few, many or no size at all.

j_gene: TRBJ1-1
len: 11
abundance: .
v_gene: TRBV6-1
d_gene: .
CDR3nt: TGTGCCAGCAGGGCACAGGAGGAAGCTTTCTTT
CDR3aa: CASRAQEEAFF

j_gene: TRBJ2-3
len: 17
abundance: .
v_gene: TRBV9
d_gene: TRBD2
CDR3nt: TGTGCCAGCAGCGTAGTCCCCCTGGGGAGGGGCACAGATACGCAGTATTTT
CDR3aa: CASSVVPLGRGTDTQYF

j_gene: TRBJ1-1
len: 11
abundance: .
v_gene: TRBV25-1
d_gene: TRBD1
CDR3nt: TGTGCCAGCAGTAGGGGGCGTGAAGCTTTCTTT
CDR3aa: CASSRGREAFF

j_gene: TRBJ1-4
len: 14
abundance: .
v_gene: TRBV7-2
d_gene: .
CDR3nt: TGTGCCAGCAGCTCCTCGGGGAATAATGAAAAACTGTTTTTT
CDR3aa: CASSSSGNNEKLFF

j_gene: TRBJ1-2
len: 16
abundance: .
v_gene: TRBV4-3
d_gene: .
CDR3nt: TGCGCCAGCAGCCAAGATAGAGTGAGGAGCGGAAATGGCTACACCTTC
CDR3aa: CASSQDRVRSGNGYTF

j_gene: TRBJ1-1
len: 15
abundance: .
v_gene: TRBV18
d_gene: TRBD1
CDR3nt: TGTGCCAGCTCACCGGGGACAGGACAATACACTGAAGCTTTCTTT
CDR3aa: CASSPGTGQYTEAFF

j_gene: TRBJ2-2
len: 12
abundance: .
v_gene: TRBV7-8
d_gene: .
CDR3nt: TGTGCCAGCACCACGAGGACCGGGGAGCTGTTTTTT
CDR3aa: CASTTRTGELFF

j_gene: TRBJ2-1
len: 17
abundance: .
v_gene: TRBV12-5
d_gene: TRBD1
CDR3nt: TGTGCTAGTGGTTTGGTACTGGGACAGCAGTTTTACAATGAGCAGTTCTTC
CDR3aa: CASGLVLGQQFYNEQFF

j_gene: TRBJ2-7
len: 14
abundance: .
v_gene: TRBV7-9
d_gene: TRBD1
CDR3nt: TGTGCCAGCACCCACGAGGGGGCGGCCTACGAGCAGTACTTC
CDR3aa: CASTHEGAAYEQYF

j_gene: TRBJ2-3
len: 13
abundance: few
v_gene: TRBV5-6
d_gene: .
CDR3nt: TGTGCCAGCAGCTTGACTGGCACAGATACGCAGTATTTT
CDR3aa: CASSLTGTDTQYF

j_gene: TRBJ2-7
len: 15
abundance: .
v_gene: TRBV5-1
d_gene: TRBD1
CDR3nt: TGCGCCAGCAGCGCGTCCGGGACAGGGGTTCACGAGCAGTACTTC
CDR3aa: CASSASGTGVHEQYF

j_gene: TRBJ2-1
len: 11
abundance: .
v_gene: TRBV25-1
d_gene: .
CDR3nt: TGTGCCAGCAGAAGCGCCCATGAGCAGTTCTTC
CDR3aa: CASRSAHEQFF

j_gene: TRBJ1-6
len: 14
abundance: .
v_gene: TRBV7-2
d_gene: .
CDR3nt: TGTGCCAGCAGCTTCGGACAGACCTTTTCACCCCTCCACTTT
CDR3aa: CASSFGQTFSPLHF

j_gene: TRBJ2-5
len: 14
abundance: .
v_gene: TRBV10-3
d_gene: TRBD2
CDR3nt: TGTGCCATCAGTAGCGGGGGGAACCAAGAGACCCAGTACTTC
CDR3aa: CAISSGGNQETQYF

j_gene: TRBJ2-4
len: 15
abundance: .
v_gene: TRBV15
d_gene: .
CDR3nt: TGTGCCACCAGCAAACTGGGGGGGCCGGAAAACATTCAGTACTTC
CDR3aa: CATSKLGGPENIQYF

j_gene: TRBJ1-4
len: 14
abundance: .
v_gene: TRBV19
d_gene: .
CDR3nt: TGTGCCAGTAGGATTGGGGGCAGGCGCGAAAAACTGTTTTTT
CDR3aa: CASRIGGRREKLFF

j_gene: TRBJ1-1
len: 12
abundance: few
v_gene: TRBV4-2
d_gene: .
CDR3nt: TGTGCCAGCAGCCAAGATTTCGGTGAAGCTTTCTTT
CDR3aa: CASSQDFGEAFF

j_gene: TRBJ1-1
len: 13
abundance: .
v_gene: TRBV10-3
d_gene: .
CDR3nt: TGTGCCATCAGCGGTACAGTGAACACTGAAGCTTTCTTT
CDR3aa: CAISGTVNTEAFF

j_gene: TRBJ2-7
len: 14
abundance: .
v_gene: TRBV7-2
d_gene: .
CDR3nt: TGTGCCAGCAGCTTGGTGGGGCGGTCCTACGAGCAGTACTTC
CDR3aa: CASSLVGRSYEQYF

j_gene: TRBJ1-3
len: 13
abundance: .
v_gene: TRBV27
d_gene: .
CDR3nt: TGTGCCAGCACTTCCGTAGCTGGAAACACCATATATTTT
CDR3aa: CASTSVAGNTIYF

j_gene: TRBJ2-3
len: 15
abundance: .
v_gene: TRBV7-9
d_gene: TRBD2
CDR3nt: TGTGCCAGCAGCTTAACTAGCGGGGGGCGCGATACGCAGTATTTT
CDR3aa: CASSLTSGGRDTQYF

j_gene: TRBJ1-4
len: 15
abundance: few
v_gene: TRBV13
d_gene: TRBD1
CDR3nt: TGTGCCAGCAGCGCTAGGACAGGGTGGAGCGAAAAACTGTTTTTT
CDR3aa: CASSARTGWSEKLFF

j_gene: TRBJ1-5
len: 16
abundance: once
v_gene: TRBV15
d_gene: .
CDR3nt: TGTGCCACCAGCAGAGCGATAGTCAGGGACAATCAGCCCCAGCATTTT
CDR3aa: CATSRAIVRDNQPQHF

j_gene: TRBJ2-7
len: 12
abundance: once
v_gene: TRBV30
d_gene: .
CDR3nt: TGTGCCTGGAGTGTACTGGGGGCAGAGCAGTACTTC
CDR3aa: CAWSVLGAEQYF

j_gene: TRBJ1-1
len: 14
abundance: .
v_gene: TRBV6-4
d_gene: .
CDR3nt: TGTGCCAGCAGTGCAAACAGGGTTATCTCTGAAGCTTTCTTT
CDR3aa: CASSANRVISEAFF

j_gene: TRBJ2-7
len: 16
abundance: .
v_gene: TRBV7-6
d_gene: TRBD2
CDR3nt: TGTGCCAGCAGCTTAGCTAGCCGGGGGGGAGCCTACGAGCAGTACTTC
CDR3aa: CASSLASRGGAYEQYF

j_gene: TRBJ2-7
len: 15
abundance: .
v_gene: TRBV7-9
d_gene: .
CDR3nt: TGTGCCAGCAGCTCCCCGGGGGGCGAGGTCTACGAGCAGTACTTC
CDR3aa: CASSSPGGEVYEQYF

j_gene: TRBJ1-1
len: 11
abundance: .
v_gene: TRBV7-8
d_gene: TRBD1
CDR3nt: TGTGCCAGCAGTACAGGGGTTCAAGCTTTCTTT
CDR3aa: CASSTGVQAFF